This section outlines one T cell receptor beta chain sequence together with its context. The assay was immunoSEQ multiplex PCR, and TCRdb's table has in-frame clones only and misses some. In the table there are tens of thousands of clones, around 94% of which are singletons. The data are from a study of control samples from healthy donors and cancer patients. This CDR3 contains 19 residues. Germline V gene sequence: CDR1 SGDLS, CDR2 YYNGEE. V dropped 2 bases and J dropped 5; count of bases not matched to a gene: 14. The clonotype originates from a woman aged 18-29 years in good health. The chain couples TRBV9 to TRBJ2-2, with 11 bases lining up with TRBD2. The sequencing input was blood. The CDR3 nucleotides are TGTGCCAGCAGCGTCTATGGGGCTAGCGGGGGGCTGGGGACCGGGGAGCTGTTTTTT. Translation: CASSVYGASGGLGTGELFF.